This T cell receptor beta chain was retrieved from a study of T-cell memory formation after mild COVID-19. A remark on this clonotype: Its cognate antigen is unknown.

V was pared by 1 base and J by 0 bases, with 7 bases between. Looked up from germline, CDR1 is LGHNA and CDR2 is YNFKEQ. This CDR3 comprises 15 residues. TCRdb called the 5' RACE reads again in MiXCR, with one record for every CDR3 protein. This table has 400,000 to 450,000 distinct CDR3 sequences, more than 15% appearing once. Whole-study results and caveats: Among CD4+ contracting clones, most were CM and EM, and CD8+ ones EMRA.

Source material: PBMCs or a T cell subset sorted from them (not recorded which). The clonotype was recovered from a man aged 18 to 30 who had mild COVID-19 (a few samples of this study predate the infection). Cell type and time point are not known. V is TRBV4-2 and J is TRBJ2-1; D is unclear. The CDR3: CASSQVYGSYNEQFF. In nucleotides, the CDR3 is TGTGCCAGCAGCCAAGTATACGGCTCCTACAATGAGCAGTTCTTC.